This T cell receptor beta chain was sequenced for a study of T cell changes during pregnancy in multiple sclerosis. CDR1 is SGHRS, CDR2 YFSETQ, per germline. CDR3 length equals 13 residues. Trimming took off 5 bases at V and 3 bases at J, with 8 bases between the two ends. TCRdb's table, derived via immunoSEQ multiplex PCR, lists solely in-frame clones and lacks some. The data hold 70,000 to 75,000 clones, with over 85% observed a single time. The specimen comprised peripheral blood, sampled in the second trimester of pregnancy. This chain joins TRBV5-1 and TRBJ1-4; perhaps TRBD1 as D (5 bases). The clonotype comes from a female donor with multiple sclerosis, enrolled in a pregnancy study. Here the CDR3 DNA reads TGCGCCAGCAGGGACATAGCTAATGAAAAACTGTTTTTT. As protein: CASRDIANEKLFF.